A selection of T cell receptor beta chains follows, all from one sample in a study of sequential checkpoint blockade in melanoma. Repertoires were generated with immunoSEQ multiplex PCR, while TCRdb's copy carries only in-frame clones and drops some. The table has 7,700 or so clones, approximately 60% seen once. The sample consisted of CD8+ T cells sorted from blood (inferred from file names), taken from a patient given nivolumab and ipilimumab in sequence. These receptor sequences come from a human donor with melanoma. Each CDR3 is given without its conserved first and last residue. The order of the fields is J gene, V gene, CDR3 protein.

j_call: TRBJ1-5; v_call: TRBV19; cdr3_aa: ASSIGGGQPQH
j_call: TRBJ1-1; v_call: TRBV5-4; cdr3_aa: ASSLWGGTEAF
j_call: TRBJ1-2; v_call: TRBV19; cdr3_aa: ASSTRTGVLGYT
j_call: TRBJ2-7; v_call: TRBV6-5; cdr3_aa: ASSYFRGAYEQY
j_call: TRBJ1-2; v_call: TRBV7-3; cdr3_aa: ASRIGQGEGYT
j_call: TRBJ2-7; v_call: TRBV18; cdr3_aa: ASSPGQRSRTSYEQY
j_call: TRBJ2-7; v_call: TRBV28; cdr3_aa: ASTDPRGTYEQY
j_call: TRBJ2-1; v_call: TRBV19; cdr3_aa: ASSIGPTSDEF
j_call: TRBJ2-7; v_call: TRBV9; cdr3_aa: ASSEWPGNEQY
j_call: TRBJ2-7; v_call: TRBV7-9; cdr3_aa: ASSTWDSLTQY
j_call: TRBJ1-6; v_call: TRBV20-1; cdr3_aa: SARDNSILH
j_call: TRBJ1-5; v_call: TRBV2; cdr3_aa: ASSLTEQVRQPQH
j_call: TRBJ1-5; v_call: TRBV4-2; cdr3_aa: ASSQDLMGQPQH
j_call: TRBJ1-2; v_call: TRBV19; cdr3_aa: ASSIASTGGDGYT
j_call: TRBJ2-7; v_call: TRBV4-2; cdr3_aa: ASSQEPPGVYEQY
j_call: TRBJ2-3; v_call: TRBV7-2; cdr3_aa: ASSLGGATGDTQY
j_call: TRBJ2-7; v_call: TRBV19; cdr3_aa: ASSIGGNNEQY
j_call: TRBJ2-7; v_call: TRBV5-1; cdr3_aa: ASSWQGTEQY
j_call: TRBJ2-1; v_call: TRBV28; cdr3_aa: ASIPRGHAEQF
j_call: TRBJ1-1; v_call: TRBV6-1; cdr3_aa: ASRPGVGTEAF
j_call: TRBJ2-3; v_call: TRBV7-9; cdr3_aa: ASSWDREGTDTQY
j_call: TRBJ1-1; v_call: TRBV25-1; cdr3_aa: ASTDRGNTEAF
j_call: TRBJ2-7; v_call: TRBV7-2; cdr3_aa: ASSTSPAYEQY
j_call: TRBJ1-3; v_call: TRBV2; cdr3_aa: ASSPRGGNTIY
j_call: TRBJ1-3; v_call: TRBV7-2; cdr3_aa: ASREGTTGNTIY
j_call: TRBJ1-1; v_call: TRBV19; cdr3_aa: ASSPYPGFNTEAF
j_call: TRBJ1-6; v_call: TRBV27; cdr3_aa: ASGTGNSPLH
j_call: TRBJ2-7; v_call: TRBV28; cdr3_aa: ASSLDRGFTYEQY
j_call: TRBJ1-2; v_call: TRBV11-2; cdr3_aa: ASSLDPSGQGARDYGYT
j_call: TRBJ1-1; v_call: TRBV5-6; cdr3_aa: ASSFLGLPTEAF
j_call: TRBJ1-5; v_call: TRBV7-2; cdr3_aa: ASSLGPTGGGQPQH